The next 14 T cell receptor beta chains were all read from a single sample in a study of T cells after posttransplantation cyclophosphamide. Controls had myeloablative marrow grafts with methotrexate and calcineurin inhibitor, sampled at 1 year. Here immunoSEQ multiplex PCR was the method, and the copy in TCRdb shows in-frame clones only, minus some. The data show tens of thousands of clones, approximately 88% seen once. Sequenced material: PBMCs, taken after an allogeneic stem cell transplant with a calcineurin inhibitor and methotrexate. The receptors come from a female patient aged 50-65 years who received an allogeneic stem cell transplant from an unrelated donor, was CMV-positive, and had chronic GVHD only. Part of the T cell pool may stem from the graft donor.

The chain couples TRBV4-1 to TRBJ1-2; D perhaps matches TRBD1 (5 bases). V lost 3 bases, J lost 0 bases, and 11 bases lay in between. The CDR3 consists of 15 residues. The germline V gene has CDR1 MGHRA and CDR2 YSYEKL. The CDR3 region is CASSQDIRSNYGYTF. CDR3 sequence (DNA): TGCGCCAGCAGCCAGGACATCCGATCTAACTATGGCTACACCTTC.

This chain uses TRBV11-1 with TRBJ2-1; TRBD2 is a possible D gene (5 bases). CDR3 length: 12 residues. CDR1 is SGHAT, CDR2 FQDESV, per germline (reference sequence). V was trimmed by 1 base and J by 9 bases, leaving 7 bases between them. CDR3 protein: CASSLVEGEQFF. CDR3 bases: TGTGCCAGCAGCTTAGTAGAGGGTGAGCAGTTCTTC.

This chain uses TRBV7-9 with TRBJ2-7, with a weak D call TRBD2 (6 bases). CDR3 size: 14 residues. Trimming took 6 bases from V and 2 from J, leaving 14 bases between them. CDR1 is SEHNR, CDR2 FQNEAQ, per germline (reference sequence). CDR3 DNA: TGTGCCAGCAGTGGAGGGAGGACGACCTACGAGCAGTACTTC. It is translated as CASSGGRTTYEQYF. The complete variable domain, with remaining parts taken from reference TRBV7-9 and TRBJ2-7, reads DTGVSQNPRHKITKRGQNVTFRCDPISEHNRLYWYRQTLGQGPEFLTYFQNEAQLEKSRLLSDRFSAERPKGSFSTLEIQRTEQGDSAMYLCASSGGRTTYEQYFGPGTRLTVT.

The J gene is TRBJ2-7, the V gene TRBV29-1; TRBD2 matches at 11 bases. The germline V gene has CDR1 SQVTM and CDR2 ANQGSEA. With V trimmed by 3 bases and J by 4 bases, 5 bases remained unmatched. The CDR3 sequence is 14 residues long. Here the CDR3 reads CSVEVSGRVYEQYF. The CDR3 nucleotides are TGCAGCGTTGAGGTTAGCGGGAGGGTGTACGAGCAGTACTTC.

The rearrangement joins TRBV5-1 to TRBJ2-7; tentatively, D is TRBD2 (6 bases). Germline-derived CDR1 and CDR2 are SGHRS and YFSETQ. CDR3 length equals 15 residues. V gave up 0 bases and J gave up 7 bases, with 17 bases separating them. The CDR3, as DNA: TGCGCCAGCAGCTTGGCCGGGACTGTTTTTGGTGAGCAGTACTTC. This gives the protein CASSLAGTVFGEQYF.

The CDR3 loop reads CASSSPQAEGTDTQYF. The DNA of the CDR3 is TGTGCCAGCAGTTCCCCCCAGGCGGAGGGGACAGATACGCAGTATTTT. The genes are TRBV6-5 and TRBJ2-3; tentatively, D is TRBD2 (6 bases). Between the trimmed V and J ends, which lost 4 bases and 3 bases, there was a span of 17 bases. The CDR3 spans 16 residues. CDR1 is MNHEY and CDR2 is SVGAGI in the germline V gene.

This rearrangement joins TRBV11-3 to TRBJ2-5, with 7 positions matching TRBD2. Trimming removed 1 base from V and 4 bases from J; junction bases left unmatched: 3. The CDR3 extends over 14 amino acids. In germline, CDR1 is SGHNT, CDR2 YENEEA. CDR3 nucleotides: TGTGCCAGCAGCTTAGGGCGGGAGCCAGAGACCCAGTACTTC. Residues: CASSLGREPETQYF.

The chain carries TRBV13 and TRBJ1-1; 7 bases align to TRBD1. CDR1 and CDR2 from the germline V gene are PRHDT and FYEKMQ (reference sequence). The CDR3 is 15 residues long. V was clipped by 4 bases and J by 3 bases; unmatched bases: 8. CDR3 nucleotide sequence: TGTGCCAGCAGCTCGACAGGGAGTTGGGACACTGAAGCTTTCTTT. This codes for CASSSTGSWDTEAFF.

This rearrangement joins TRBV30 to TRBJ2-1, with TRBD2 as a possible D gene (6 bases). CDR3 length equals 13 residues. Trimming stripped 4 bases from V and 6 bases from J, with 13 bases between. Germline CDR1 reads GTSNPN; CDR2 reads SVGIG (reference sequence). This CDR3 is CAWTLGGTNEQFF. CDR3 DNA: TGTGCCTGGACCCTCGGCGGGACCAATGAGCAGTTCTTC.

J is TRBJ1-1 and V is TRBV7-8; 9 bases match TRBD1. Germline trimming cut 5 bases from V and 0 bases from J; bases unmatched to any gene: 22. The CDR3 is made up of 21 amino acids. Germline loops: CDR1 SGHVS, CDR2 FQNEAQ. Here the CDR3 reads CASSSGVISGTGPSMNTEAFF. CDR3 DNA: TGTGCCAGCAGCAGCGGGGTTATAAGCGGGACAGGGCCCAGCATGAACACTGAAGCTTTCTTT.

The rearrangement links TRBV14 to TRBJ2-3; TRBD2 might be the D (6 bases). The germline V gene encodes CDR1 SGHDN and CDR2 FVKESK. This CDR3 is built from 15 residues. V was cut by 4 bases and J by 0 bases, with 11 bases left in between. CDR3 sequence reads: CASSPGLLSTDTQYF. The CDR3 coding sequence is TGTGCCAGCAGCCCTGGACTACTGAGCACAGATACGCAGTATTTT.

DNA of the CDR3: TGTGCCAGCAGCTTACAGGGGGTCTATGGCTACACCTTC. Translation: CASSLQGVYGYTF. J is TRBJ1-2 and V is TRBV5-6, with 8 bases identical to TRBD1. The V segment lost 2 bases and the J segment 4 bases; nucleotides outside the gene matches: 1. Germline V gene lookup returns CDR1 SGHDT and CDR2 YYEEEE. This CDR3 spans 13 amino acids. Full variable domain (rest looked up from reference TRBV5-6 and TRBJ1-2): DAGVTQSPTHLIKTRGQQVTLRCSPKSGHDTVSWYQQALGQGPQFIFQYYEEEERQRGNFPDRFSGHQFPNYSSELNVNALLLGDSALYLCASSLQGVYGYTFGSGTRLTVV.

The sample holds one count of this clone. The chain recombines TRBV30 with TRBJ2-1; 7 bases agree with TRBD1. V dropped 1 base and J dropped 6; count of bases not matched to a gene: 15. Germline CDR1 is GTSNPN and CDR2 is SVGIG (reference sequence). The CDR3 is 17 amino acids. This CDR3 is CAWSGDSRQGRFNEQFF. DNA of the CDR3: TGTGCCTGGAGTGGCGATAGTAGACAGGGACGCTTCAATGAGCAGTTCTTC.

This sequence joins TRBV7-6 and TRBJ2-3; no definite D call. CDR1 and CDR2 (germline): SGHVS, FNYEAQ. V was pared by 4 bases and J by 3 bases, with 11 bases between. CDR3 size: 14 residues. The CDR3 DNA sequence: TGTGCCAGCAGCTCCAGTTCCAAAACAGATACGCAGTATTTT. Its translation is CASSSSSKTDTQYF.